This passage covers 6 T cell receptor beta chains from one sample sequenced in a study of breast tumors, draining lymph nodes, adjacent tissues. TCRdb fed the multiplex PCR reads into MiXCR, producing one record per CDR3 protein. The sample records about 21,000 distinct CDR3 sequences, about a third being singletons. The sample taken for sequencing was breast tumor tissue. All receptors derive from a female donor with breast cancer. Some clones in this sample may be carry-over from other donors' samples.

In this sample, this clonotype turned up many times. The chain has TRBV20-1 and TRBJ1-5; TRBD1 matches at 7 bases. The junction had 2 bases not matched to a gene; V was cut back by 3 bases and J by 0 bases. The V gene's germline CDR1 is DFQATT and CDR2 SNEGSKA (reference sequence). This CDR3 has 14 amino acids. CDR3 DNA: TGCAGTGCTAGTGGGGACAGTAGCAATCAGCCCCAGCATTTT. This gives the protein CSASGDSSNQPQHF.

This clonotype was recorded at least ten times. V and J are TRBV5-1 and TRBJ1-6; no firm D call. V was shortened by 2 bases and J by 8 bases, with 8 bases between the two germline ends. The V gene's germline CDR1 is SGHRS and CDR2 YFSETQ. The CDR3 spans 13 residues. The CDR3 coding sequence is TGCGCCAGCAGCTTCGGACCTGATTCACCCCTCCACTTT. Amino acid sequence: CASSFGPDSPLHF. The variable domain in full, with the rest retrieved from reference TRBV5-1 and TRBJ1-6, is KAGVTQTPRYLIKTRGQQVTLSCSPISGHRSVSWYQQTPGQGLQFLFEYFSETQRNKGNFPGRFSGRQFSNSRSEMNVSTLELGDSALYLCASSFGPDSPLHFGNGTRLTVT.

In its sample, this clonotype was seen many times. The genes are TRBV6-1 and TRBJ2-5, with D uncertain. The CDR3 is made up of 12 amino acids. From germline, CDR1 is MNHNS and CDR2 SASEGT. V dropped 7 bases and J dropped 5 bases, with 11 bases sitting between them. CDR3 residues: CASMITGETQYF. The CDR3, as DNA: TGTGCCAGCATGATTACCGGGGAGACCCAGTACTTC.

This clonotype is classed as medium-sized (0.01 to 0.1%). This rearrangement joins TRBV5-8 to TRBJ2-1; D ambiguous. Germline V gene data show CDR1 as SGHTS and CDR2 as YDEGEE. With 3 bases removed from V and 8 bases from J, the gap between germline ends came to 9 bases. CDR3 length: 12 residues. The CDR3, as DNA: TGTGCCAGCAGCTCTTTCAATTATGAGCAGTTCTTC. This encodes CASSSFNYEQFF. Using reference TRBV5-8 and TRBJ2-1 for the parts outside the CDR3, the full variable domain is EAGVTQSPTHLIKTRGQQATLRCSPISGHTSVYWYQQALGLGLQFLLWYDEGEERNRGNFPPRFSGRQFPNYSSELNVNALELEDSALYLCASSSFNYEQFFGPGTRLTVL.

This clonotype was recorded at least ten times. The CDR3, as DNA: TGTGCCAGCAGGAACACCGGGGAGCTGTTTTTT. Translating gives CASRNTGELFF. The gene calls are TRBV27 and TRBJ2-2; no clear D gene. Germline-derived CDR1 and CDR2 are MNHEY and SMNVEV (reference sequence). V shed 6 bases and J shed 1 base, with 0 bases lying between them. This CDR3 is 11 amino acids long.

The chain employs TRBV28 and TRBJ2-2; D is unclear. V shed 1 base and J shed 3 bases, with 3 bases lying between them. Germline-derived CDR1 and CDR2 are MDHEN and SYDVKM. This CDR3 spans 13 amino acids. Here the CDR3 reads CASSLSYTGELFF. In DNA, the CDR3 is TGTGCCAGCAGTTTATCTTACACCGGGGAGCTGTTTTTT.